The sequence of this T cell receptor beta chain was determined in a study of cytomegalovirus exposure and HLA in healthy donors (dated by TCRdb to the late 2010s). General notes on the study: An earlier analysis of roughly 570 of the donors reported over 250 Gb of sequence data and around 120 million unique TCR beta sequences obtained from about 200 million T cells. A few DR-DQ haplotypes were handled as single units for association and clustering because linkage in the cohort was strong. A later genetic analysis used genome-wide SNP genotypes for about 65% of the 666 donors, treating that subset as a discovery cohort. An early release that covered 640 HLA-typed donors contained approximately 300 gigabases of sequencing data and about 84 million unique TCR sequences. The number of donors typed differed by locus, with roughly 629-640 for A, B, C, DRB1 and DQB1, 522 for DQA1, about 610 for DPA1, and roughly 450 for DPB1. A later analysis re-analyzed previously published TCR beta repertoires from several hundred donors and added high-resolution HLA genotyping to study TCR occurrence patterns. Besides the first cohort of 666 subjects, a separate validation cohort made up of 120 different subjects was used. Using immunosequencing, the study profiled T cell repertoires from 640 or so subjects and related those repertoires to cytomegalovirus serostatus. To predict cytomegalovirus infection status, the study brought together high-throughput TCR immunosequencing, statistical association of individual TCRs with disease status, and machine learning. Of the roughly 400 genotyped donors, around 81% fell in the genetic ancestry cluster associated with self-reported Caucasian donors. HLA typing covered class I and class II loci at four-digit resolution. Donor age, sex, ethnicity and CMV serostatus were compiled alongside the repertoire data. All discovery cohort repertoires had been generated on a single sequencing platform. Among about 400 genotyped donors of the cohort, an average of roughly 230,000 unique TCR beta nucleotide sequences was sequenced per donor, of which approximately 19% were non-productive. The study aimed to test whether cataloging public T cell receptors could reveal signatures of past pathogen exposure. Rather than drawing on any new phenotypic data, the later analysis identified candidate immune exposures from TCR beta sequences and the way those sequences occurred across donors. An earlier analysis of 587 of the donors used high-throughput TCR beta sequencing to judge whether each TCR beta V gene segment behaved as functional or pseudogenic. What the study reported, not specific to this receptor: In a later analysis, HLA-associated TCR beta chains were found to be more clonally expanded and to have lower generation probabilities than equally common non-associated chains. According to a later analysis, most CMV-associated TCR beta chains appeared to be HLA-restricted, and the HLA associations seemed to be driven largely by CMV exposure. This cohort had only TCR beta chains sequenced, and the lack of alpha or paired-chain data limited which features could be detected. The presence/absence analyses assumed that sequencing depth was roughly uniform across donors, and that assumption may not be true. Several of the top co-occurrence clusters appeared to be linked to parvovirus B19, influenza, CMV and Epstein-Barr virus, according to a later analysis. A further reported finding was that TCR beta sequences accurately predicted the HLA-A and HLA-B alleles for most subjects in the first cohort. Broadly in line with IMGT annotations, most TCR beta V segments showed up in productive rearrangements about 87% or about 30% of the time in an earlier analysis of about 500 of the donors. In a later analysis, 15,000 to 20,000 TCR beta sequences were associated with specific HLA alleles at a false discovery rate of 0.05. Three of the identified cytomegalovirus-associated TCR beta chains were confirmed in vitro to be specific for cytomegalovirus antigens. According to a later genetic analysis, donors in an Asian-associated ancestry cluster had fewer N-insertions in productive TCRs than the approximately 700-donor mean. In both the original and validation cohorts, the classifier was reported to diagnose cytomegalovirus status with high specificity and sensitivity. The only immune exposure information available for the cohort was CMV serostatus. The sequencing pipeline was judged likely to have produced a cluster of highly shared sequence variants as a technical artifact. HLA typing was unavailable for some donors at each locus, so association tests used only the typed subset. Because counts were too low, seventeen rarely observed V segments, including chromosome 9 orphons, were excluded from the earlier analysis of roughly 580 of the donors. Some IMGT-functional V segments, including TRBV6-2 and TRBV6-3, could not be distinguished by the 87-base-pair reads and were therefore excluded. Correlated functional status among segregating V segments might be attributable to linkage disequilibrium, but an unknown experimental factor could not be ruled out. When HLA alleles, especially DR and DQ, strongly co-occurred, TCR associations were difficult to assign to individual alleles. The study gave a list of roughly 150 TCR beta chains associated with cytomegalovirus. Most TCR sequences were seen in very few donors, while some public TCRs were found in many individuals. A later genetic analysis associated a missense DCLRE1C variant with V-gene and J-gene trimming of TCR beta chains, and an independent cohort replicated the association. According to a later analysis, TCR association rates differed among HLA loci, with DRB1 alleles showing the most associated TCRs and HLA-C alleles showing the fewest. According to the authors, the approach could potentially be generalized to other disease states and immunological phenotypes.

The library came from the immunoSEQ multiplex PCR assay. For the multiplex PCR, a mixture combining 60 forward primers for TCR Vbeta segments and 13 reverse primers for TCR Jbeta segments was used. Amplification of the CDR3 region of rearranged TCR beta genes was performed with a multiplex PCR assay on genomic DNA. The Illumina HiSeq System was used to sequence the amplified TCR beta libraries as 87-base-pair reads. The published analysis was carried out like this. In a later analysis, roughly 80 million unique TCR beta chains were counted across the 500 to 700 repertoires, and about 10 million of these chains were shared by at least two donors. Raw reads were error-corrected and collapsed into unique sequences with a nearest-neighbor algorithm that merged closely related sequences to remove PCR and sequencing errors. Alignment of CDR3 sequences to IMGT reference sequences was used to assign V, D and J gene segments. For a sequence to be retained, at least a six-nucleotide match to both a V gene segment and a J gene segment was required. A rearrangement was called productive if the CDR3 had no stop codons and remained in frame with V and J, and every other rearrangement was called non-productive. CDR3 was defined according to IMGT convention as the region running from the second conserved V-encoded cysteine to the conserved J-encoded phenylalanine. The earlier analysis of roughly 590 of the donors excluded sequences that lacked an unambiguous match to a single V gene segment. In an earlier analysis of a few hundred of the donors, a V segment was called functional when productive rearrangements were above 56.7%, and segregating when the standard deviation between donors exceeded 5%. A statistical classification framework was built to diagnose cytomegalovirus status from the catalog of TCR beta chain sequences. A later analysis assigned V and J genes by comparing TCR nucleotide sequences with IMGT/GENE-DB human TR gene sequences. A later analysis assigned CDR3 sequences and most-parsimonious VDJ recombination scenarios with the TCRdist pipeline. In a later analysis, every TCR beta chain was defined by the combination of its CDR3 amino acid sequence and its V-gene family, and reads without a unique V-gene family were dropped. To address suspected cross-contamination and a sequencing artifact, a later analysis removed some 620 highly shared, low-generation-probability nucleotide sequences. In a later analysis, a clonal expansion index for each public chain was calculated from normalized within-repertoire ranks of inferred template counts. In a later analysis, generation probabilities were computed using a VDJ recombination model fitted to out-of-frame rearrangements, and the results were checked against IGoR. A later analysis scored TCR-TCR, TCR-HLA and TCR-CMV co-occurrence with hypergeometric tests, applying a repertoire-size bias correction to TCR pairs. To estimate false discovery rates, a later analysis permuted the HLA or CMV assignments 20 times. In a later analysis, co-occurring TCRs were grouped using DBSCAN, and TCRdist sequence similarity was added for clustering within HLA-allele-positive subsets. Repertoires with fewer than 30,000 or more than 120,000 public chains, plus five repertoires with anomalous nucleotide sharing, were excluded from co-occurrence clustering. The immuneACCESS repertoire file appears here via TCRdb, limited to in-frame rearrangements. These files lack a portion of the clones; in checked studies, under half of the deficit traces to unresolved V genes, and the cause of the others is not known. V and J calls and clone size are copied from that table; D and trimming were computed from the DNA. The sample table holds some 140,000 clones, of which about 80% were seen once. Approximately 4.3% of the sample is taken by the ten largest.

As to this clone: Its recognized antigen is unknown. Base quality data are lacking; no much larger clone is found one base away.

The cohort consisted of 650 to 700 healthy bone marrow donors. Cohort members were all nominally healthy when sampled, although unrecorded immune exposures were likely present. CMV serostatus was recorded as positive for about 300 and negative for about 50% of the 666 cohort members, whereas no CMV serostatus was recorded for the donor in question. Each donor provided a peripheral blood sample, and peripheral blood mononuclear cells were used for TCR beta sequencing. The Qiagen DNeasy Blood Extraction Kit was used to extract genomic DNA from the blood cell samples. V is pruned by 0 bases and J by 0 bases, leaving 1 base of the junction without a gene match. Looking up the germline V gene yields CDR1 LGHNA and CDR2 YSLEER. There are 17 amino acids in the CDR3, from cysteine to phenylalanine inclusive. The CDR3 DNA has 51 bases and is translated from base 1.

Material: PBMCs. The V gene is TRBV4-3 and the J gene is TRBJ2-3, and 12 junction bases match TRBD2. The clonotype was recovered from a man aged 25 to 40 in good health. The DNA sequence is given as TGCGCCAGCAGCCAAGAAGGGACTAGCGGGAGCACAGATACGCAGTATTTT. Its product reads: CASSQEGTSGSTDTQYF.